This T cell receptor (beta chain) was sequenced for a study of T cells in Graves' hyperthyroidism and ophthalmopathy. Findings of the study overall: Blood samples included most of the expanded thyroid clonotypes exceeding 0.001. From stable hyperthyroidism, ophthalmopathy was separated by a 13 V-J model.

As for this clonotype: Its antigen is not identified.

Amplified TCR beta CDR3 regions came from RNA transcripts. The primer set for the first-round RT-PCR of the TCR CDR3 was HTBI. Using its own MiXCR run on the multiplex PCR reads, TCRdb lists one record per CDR3 protein. The sample records approximately 380,000 distinct CDR3 sequences, around an eighth being singletons. Patients were excluded for uncontrolled infection, other autoimmune disease, pregnancy or lactation. The material sequenced was blood. The TCR was taken from a man in his fifties with Graves' ophthalmopathy.

The CDR3, as DNA: TGTGCCAGCAGACATAACCAGGACAGGGTCTATGAGCAGTTCTTC. Amino acid sequence: CASRHNQDRVYEQFF. This chain joins TRBV28 and TRBJ2-1; 8 positions match TRBD1. This CDR3 comprises 15 residues. After removal of 6 bases from V and 8 bases from J, the junction contained 12 bases not matched to a gene. Germline V gene sequence: CDR1 MDHEN, CDR2 SYDVKM.